This is a list of T cell receptor beta chains from one sample in a study of a mutant IDH1 vaccine in newly diagnosed glioma. No antigens are known for them. TCRdb's table, derived via immunoSEQ multiplex PCR, lists solely in-frame clones and lacks some. Of tens of thousands of clones listed, about four fifths are singletons. Specimen: PBMCs, collected from a glioma patient whose treatment included an IDH1 peptide vaccine. Receptors originate from a man aged 25-45 years with glioma. CDR3s include the opening cysteine and the closing phenylalanine or tryptophan. D genes are given only for firm matches. Some rows have no size entry. The others give once, few or many, or a class for an expanded clone.

TRBJ1-1 | TRBV5-5 | . | . | TGTGCCAGCAGCTTGGCTATGGGGTATGGCACTGAAGCTTTCTTT | CASSLAMGYGTEAFF
TRBJ1-2 | TRBV20-1 | . | . | TGCAGTGCTAACAGATATGGCTACACCTTC | CSANRYGYTF
TRBJ1-5 | TRBV7-2 | few | . | TGTGCCAGCAGCTTTTACGACAAGGCCCCCCTGCATTTT | CASSFYDKAPLHF
TRBJ1-2 | TRBV7-6 | . | . | TGTGCCAGCAGCTTCGGAATCTCCGGGGGCTACACCTTC | CASSFGISGGYTF
TRBJ1-2 | TRBV18 | . | TRBD1 | TGTGCCAGCTCACCACTCCAGGCGGACAGGATTAACTATGGCTACACCTTC | CASSPLQADRINYGYTF
TRBJ1-5 | TRBV15 | . | TRBD1 | TGTGCCACCAGCAGAGATGAGACAGGGGGCCGAAGCAATCAGCCCCAGCATTTT | CATSRDETGGRSNQPQHF
TRBJ1-6 | TRBV30 | . | TRBD1 | TGTGCCTTCGCGGACAGGATGGTCGCCTATAATTCACCCCTCCACTTT | CAFADRMVAYNSPLHF
TRBJ1-1 | TRBV7-8 | . | . | TGTGCCAGCAGCTTTAACCCAAGGGCAGGAACCATGAACACTGAAGCTTTCTTT | CASSFNPRAGTMNTEAFF
TRBJ2-7 | TRBV6-6 | . | . | TGTGCCAGCAGCCGAGGTAGCGGCCGCTACGAGCAGTACTTC | CASSRGSGRYEQYF
TRBJ2-7 | TRBV5-1 | . | TRBD1 | TGCGCCAGCAGCCTTGGGACAGGGACCTACGAGCAGTACTTC | CASSLGTGTYEQYF
TRBJ2-7 | TRBV6-1 | . | . | TGTGCCGGAGGGCTGACGGGGGACTACGAGCAGTACTTC | CAGGLTGDYEQYF
TRBJ1-3 | TRBV29-1 | . | . | TGCAGCGTTGTCTCTAGCAGGGAGATAACTGGAAACACCATATATTTT | CSVVSSREITGNTIYF
TRBJ1-1 | TRBV5-1 | few | . | TGCGCCAGCAGCTTGGATGGTACTGAAGCTTTCTTT | CASSLDGTEAFF
TRBJ2-5 | TRBV18 | . | . | TGTGCCAGCCAAGGAGGGCTAGCCGGTGAGACCCAGTACTTC | CASQGGLAGETQYF
TRBJ1-2 | TRBV19 | . | TRBD1 | TGTGCCAGTAGTATCAAACAGGGGAACAACTATGGCTACACCTTC | CASSIKQGNNYGYTF
TRBJ1-5 | TRBV7-8 | . | . | TGTGCCAGCAGCCTGAGACAGACGGAGCAGCCCCAGCATTTT | CASSLRQTEQPQHF
TRBJ2-7 | TRBV4-1 | . | TRBD1 | TGCGCCAGCAGCCATCCGGGACAGTTAAGCTCCTACGAGCAGTACTTC | CASSHPGQLSSYEQYF
TRBJ1-6 | TRBV13 | . | . | TGTGCCAGCAGCCTACGGCGCGACAGGCGGGATTCACCCCTCCACTTT | CASSLRRDRRDSPLHF